This entry lists 14 T cell receptor beta chains sequenced from one sample in a study of regulatory T cells in long-lasting Graves disease. Arm-PCR of CDR3 regions and iRepertoire HTBI primers were the basis on which TCR beta libraries were built. One entry per CDR3 protein results from TCRdb running MiXCR on the multiplex PCR reads. Of roughly 500,000 distinct CDR3 sequences listed, about 12% are singletons. Time point defined: newly diagnosed GD, antithyroid drugs for less than 3 months. RNA from PBMCs was the source of the TCR library. This same sample was also part of a study on T cells in Graves' hyperthyroidism and ophthalmopathy.

The material sequenced was peripheral blood mononuclear cells (PBMCs), taken at new diagnosis, from a patient treated with antithyroid drugs. Receptor source: a woman between 25 and 40 years old with Graves disease.

This clonotype was recorded at least ten times. V and J are TRBV7-9 and TRBJ1-5; TRBD1 aligns across 7 bases. Germline CDR1 is SEHNR and CDR2 is FQNEAQ (reference sequence). J lost 4 bases, V lost 4 bases, and 7 bases had no gene match. This CDR3 comprises 15 residues. In nucleotides, the CDR3 is TGTGCCAGCAGCTCGTCGGGACAGTTTAATCAGCCCCAGCATTTT. It codes for CASSSSGQFNQPQHF. Full variable domain (outside the CDR3, taken from reference TRBV7-9 and TRBJ1-5): DTGVSQNPRHKITKRGQNVTFRCDPISEHNRLYWYRQTLGQGPEFLTYFQNEAQLEKSRLLSDRFSAERPKGSFSTLEIQRTEQGDSAMYLCASSSSGQFNQPQHFGDGTRLSIL.

Ten or more counts support this clonotype. The chain links TRBV12-3 or TRBV12-4 to TRBJ1-6; possible D gene TRBD1, 6 bases. CDR3 length equals 13 residues. V gave up 6 bases and J gave up 9 bases, with 12 bases separating them. Here the CDR3 reads CASSLLQGSPLHF. The CDR3 DNA reads TGTGCCAGCAGCTTATTACAGGGTTCACCCCTCCACTTT.

This clonotype appeared many times. The chain is built from TRBV2 and TRBJ1-6, with D unclear. The CDR3 sequence is 16 residues long. V dropped 3 bases and J dropped 7 bases, with 16 bases sitting between them. CDR1 is SNHLY, CDR2 FYNNEI, per germline. CDR3 protein: CASSDEEPPRNSPLHF. The CDR3 DNA sequence: TGTGCCAGCAGTGATGAGGAACCTCCAAGGAATTCACCCCTCCACTTT.

This clonotype was detected ten times or more. The genes are TRBV28 and TRBJ2-1, with 9 bases lining up with TRBD2. CDR3 length equals 15 residues. Losses at the gene ends were 5 bases for V and 7 bases for J; bases not matched to a gene: 9. Germline CDR1 and CDR2: MDHEN and SYDVKM. The DNA of the CDR3 is TGTGCCAGCAGTGGGGCGGGAGGGATGGTGAATGAGCAGTTCTTC. This gives the protein CASSGAGGMVNEQFF. The whole variable domain, remainder taken from reference TRBV28 and TRBJ2-1, is DVKVTQSSRYLVKRTGEKVFLECVQDMDHENMFWYRQDPGLGLRLIYFSYDVKMKEKGDIPEGYSVSREKKERFSLILESASTNQTSMYLCASSGAGGMVNEQFFGPGTRLTVL.

This clonotype has more than one count but fewer than ten. This chain connects TRBV11-2 to TRBJ2-7; the D gene could be TRBD1 or TRBD2 (5 bases each). The CDR3 totals 15 residues. The V and J ends lost 0 bases and 5 bases respectively, with 14 bases between them. CDR1 is SGHAT, CDR2 FQNNGV, per germline. CDR3 loop: CASSLDVGPLDEQYF. In nucleotides, the CDR3 is TGTGCCAGCAGCTTAGATGTGGGACCCCTGGACGAGCAGTACTTC.

This clonotype was seen more than once but under ten times. The chain combines TRBV7-9 with TRBJ2-7, with TRBD2 matching 12 bases. The V gene end was trimmed by 5 bases and the J gene end by 6 bases; junction bases not matched to a gene: 5. The CDR3 consists of 14 residues. Germline CDR1 is SEHNR and CDR2 is FQNEAQ (reference sequence). The CDR3, as DNA: TGTGCCAGCAGCCGACTAGCGGGAGTACCCGAGCAGTACTTC. Translating it yields CASSRLAGVPEQYF.

This clonotype was recorded at least ten times. The chain links TRBV28 to TRBJ2-5; the match to TRBD2 covers 10 bases. The junction had 5 bases not matched to a gene; V was cut back by 2 bases and J by 2 bases. CDR3 length: 16 residues. CDR1 is MDHEN and CDR2 is SYDVKM in the germline V gene. CDR3 nucleotide sequence: TGTGCCAGCAGTTTACGAGGACTAGCGGTACAAGAGACCCAGTACTTC. This sequence encodes CASSLRGLAVQETQYF.

This sequence joins TRBV20-1 and TRBJ1-1; D may be TRBD1 (5 bases). CDR1 is DFQATT and CDR2 is SNEGSKA in the germline V gene (reference sequence). This CDR3 spans 12 amino acids. Trimming shortened V by 6 bases and J by 3 bases, and 11 bases separated the two germline ends. The CDR3 nucleotides read TGCAGTGCCACACCGGGGGACACTGAAGCTTTCTTT. Translating it yields CSATPGDTEAFF.

Ten or more counts support this clonotype. The chain joins TRBV3-1 to TRBJ2-2; the D is unclear. The V gene's germline CDR1 is LGHDT and CDR2 YNNKEL (reference sequence). The germline V and J ends were trimmed by 0 bases and 5 bases, with 13 bases remaining between them. CDR3 size: 16 residues. The CDR3, as DNA: TGTGCCAGCAGCCAAGAGGGGAAGGCCCCTACCGGGGAGCTGTTTTTT. Its translation: CASSQEGKAPTGELFF.

This clonotype was detected many times. This chain links TRBV6-1 with TRBJ1-2; TRBD1 might be the D (5 bases). V shed 6 bases and J shed 3 bases, with 11 bases lying between them. Germline V CDR1 and CDR2: MNHNS, SASEGT. This CDR3 spans 13 amino acids. The chain's CDR3 is CASSAGTYYGYTF. For the CDR3, the DNA is TGTGCCAGCAGCGCCGGGACGTACTATGGCTACACCTTC.

This clonotype was seen more than once but under ten times. V and J are TRBV7-2 and TRBJ2-3, with D tentatively TRBD2 (6 bases). This CDR3 has 17 residues. Germline V lookup: CDR1 SGHTA, CDR2 FQGNSA. V was trimmed by 4 bases and J by 0 bases, leaving 17 bases between them. The CDR3, as DNA: TGTGCCAGCAGCTGGGTCCGGGGGTGGGGGAGCACAGATACGCAGTATTTT. Protein product: CASSWVRGWGSTDTQYF.

This chain joins TRBV6-1 and TRBJ2-1; TRBD2 matches 12 bases. V shed 6 bases and J 7 bases; nucleotides not matched to a gene: 10. Germline lookup yields CDR1 MNHNS and CDR2 SASEGT. The CDR3 runs 16 residues. CDR3 nucleotides: TGTGCCAGCAGCCCCAATCTAGCGGGAGGGCCAAATGAGCAGTTCTTC. Translation gives CASSPNLAGGPNEQFF.

Many counts were recorded for this clonotype. The V gene is TRBV6-4, the J gene TRBJ2-7; possible D gene TRBD2, 6 bases. The germline CDR1 and CDR2 sequences are MRHNA and SNTAGT. The CDR3 covers 17 residues. V was clipped by 6 bases and J by 7 bases, with 28 bases between them. The CDR3 reads CASSGRAGRTSANEQYF. The DNA of the CDR3 is TGTGCCAGCAGCGGACGGGCGGGGCGCACGTCGGCTAATGAGCAGTACTTC.

Of note for this clonotype: Possible read error: a much larger clone is one base away. The rearrangement uses TRBV3-1 and TRBJ1-2; tentative D call: TRBD1 (6 bases). There are 14 residues in the CDR3. V lost 3 bases, J lost 8 bases, and 16 bases lay in between. Germline V gene data show CDR1 as LGHDT and CDR2 as YNNKEL (reference sequence). The CDR3, as DNA: TGTGCCAGCAGCCAGCAAGGGGGATTACGGGGCTACACCTTC. Amino acid sequence: CASSQQGGLRGYTF.